This TCR beta chain derives from a study of identical twins. TCRdb used MiXCR to reprocess the 5' RACE reads, holding one entry per CDR3 protein. The sample includes 700,000 or so distinct CDR3 sequences, 8.6% seen only once; the top ten take 0.85% to 1%. This clonotype was found many times. Per the germline V gene, CDR1 is SEHNR and CDR2 is FQNEAQ (reference sequence). Germline trimming cut 3 bases from V and 6 bases from J; bases unmatched to any gene: 5. This CDR3 is 14 amino acids long. These data were likewise used in another study, on yellow fever vaccine responses in identical twins.

The receptor was derived from a woman aged 18-29 years in good health. This rearrangement joins TRBV7-9 to TRBJ2-3; 8 bases are shared with TRBD2. Material for sequencing was PBMCs. CDR3 nucleotide sequence: TGTGCCAGCAGCTTCGGACTAGCTGGCGATACGCAGTATTTT. This codes for CASSFGLAGDTQYF.